This TCR beta chain was sequenced during a study of regulatory T cells in long-lasting Graves disease. For the study at large: Positive TSH receptor antibodies alongside over 5 years of antithyroid drugs were what marked Graves' disease as persistent. Notes on the study in general: With persistent disease, TRBV28, TRBJ1-2 and TRBJ2-5 were the favored segments.

This CDR3 contains 16 residues. The germline V gene has CDR1 SGHNT and CDR2 YENEEA. Trimming took 1 base from V and 2 from J; bases not matched to a gene: 5. This sample's time point: persistent/refractory GD, antithyroid drugs over 5 years with positive TRAb. The TCR library was made from RNA that had been extracted from PBMCs in TRIzol. Patients met American Thyroid Association criteria for Graves' disease. Assembly of TCR beta libraries relied on iRepertoire HTBI primers together with Arm-PCR of CDR3 regions. Source study methods: Samples jointly harbored 55 to 75 TRBV and about 15 TRBJ segments. Via MiXCR, TCRdb re-called the multiplex PCR reads, giving one row per CDR3 protein. TCRdb's processing, not the authors', yielded these V and J calls. This table has around 450,000 distinct CDR3 sequences, roughly a fifth appearing once. This clonotype appeared a few times. Its specificity is not known.

This receptor was identified in a female donor with Graves disease. This sample comprised peripheral blood mononuclear cells (PBMCs), obtained when the disease was refractory, from a patient treated with antithyroid drugs. The V call is TRBV11-3, the J call TRBJ1-3, with 7 bases fitting TRBD1. CDR3 nucleotide sequence: TGTGCCAGCAGCTTAGGCGGGACAGAAGCTGGAAACACCATATATTTT. It codes for CASSLGGTEAGNTIYF.